Below, one TCR beta chain is given with its context. Its antigen remains unidentified. These data belong to a study of post-analysis software for immune sequencing data. Study findings and constraints: A few TRBV segments (TRBV5-6, TRBV5-1 and TRBV20-1 among them) occurred more frequently in patients than in controls. Co-batched samples clustered tightly together by F measure. The normalized Chao1 diversity of multiple sclerosis patients was significantly lower than that of controls.

Tagging with unique molecular identifiers was a feature of the TCR beta cDNA libraries. TCRdb re-analysed the PCR reads in MiXCR, keeping a single row per CDR3 protein. The table has 350,000 to 500,000 distinct CDR3 sequences, approximately 38% seen once. The CDR3 has 18 residues. The germline gives CDR1 DFQATT, CDR2 SNEGSKA (reference sequence). The germline V and J ends were trimmed by 5 bases and 1 base, with 21 bases remaining between them. The sequenced sample consisted of blood. The V call is TRBV20-1, the J call TRBJ2-6; a possible D gene is TRBD2 (7 bases). The receptor was isolated from a girl between 2 and 10 years old with multiple sclerosis. CDR3 protein: CSARGAGQRVSGANVLTF. The CDR3, as DNA: TGCAGTGCTCGGGGGGCAGGGCAGCGAGTTTCTGGGGCCAACGTCCTGACTTTC.